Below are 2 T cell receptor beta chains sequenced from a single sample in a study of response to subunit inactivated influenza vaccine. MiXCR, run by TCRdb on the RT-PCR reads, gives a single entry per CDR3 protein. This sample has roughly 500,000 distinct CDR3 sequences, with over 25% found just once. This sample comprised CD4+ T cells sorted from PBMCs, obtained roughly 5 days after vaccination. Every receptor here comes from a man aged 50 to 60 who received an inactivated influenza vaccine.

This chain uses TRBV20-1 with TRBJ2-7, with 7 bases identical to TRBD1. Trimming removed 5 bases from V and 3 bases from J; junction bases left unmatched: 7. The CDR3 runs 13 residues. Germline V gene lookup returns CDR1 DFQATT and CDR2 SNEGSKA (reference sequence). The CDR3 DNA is TGCAGTGCTCGAAGTGACAGGGTCTACGAGCAGTACTTC. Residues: CSARSDRVYEQYF.

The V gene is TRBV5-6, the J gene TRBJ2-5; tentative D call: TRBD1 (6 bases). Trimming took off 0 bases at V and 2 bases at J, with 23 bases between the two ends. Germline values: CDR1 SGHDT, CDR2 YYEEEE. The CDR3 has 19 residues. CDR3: CASSLDRDTHRPAQETQYF. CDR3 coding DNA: TGTGCCAGCAGCTTGGATCGGGACACGCACCGCCCAGCTCAAGAGACCCAGTACTTC.